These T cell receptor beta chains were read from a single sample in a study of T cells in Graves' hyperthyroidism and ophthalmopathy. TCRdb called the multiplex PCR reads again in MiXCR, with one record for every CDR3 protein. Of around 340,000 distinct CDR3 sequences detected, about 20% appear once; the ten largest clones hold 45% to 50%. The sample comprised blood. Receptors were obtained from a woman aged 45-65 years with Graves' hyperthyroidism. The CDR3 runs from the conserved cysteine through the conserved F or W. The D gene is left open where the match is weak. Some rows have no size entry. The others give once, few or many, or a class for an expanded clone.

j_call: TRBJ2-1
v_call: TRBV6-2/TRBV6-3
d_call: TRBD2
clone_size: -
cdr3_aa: CASTTRLAQTERNEQFF
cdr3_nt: TGTGCCAGCACCACCAGACTAGCGCAAACAGAGAGAAATGAGCAGTTCTTC

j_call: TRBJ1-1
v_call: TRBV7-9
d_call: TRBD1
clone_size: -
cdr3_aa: CASSLRQGFGTEAFF
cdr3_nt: TGTGCCAGCAGCCTAAGACAGGGTTTTGGGACTGAAGCTTTCTTT

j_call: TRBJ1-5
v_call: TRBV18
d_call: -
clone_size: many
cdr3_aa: CASSPGGQLNQPQHF
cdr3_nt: TGTGCCAGCTCACCAGGGGGGCAGCTGAATCAGCCCCAGCATTTT

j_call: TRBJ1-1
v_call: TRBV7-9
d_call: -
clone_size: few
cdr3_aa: CASSTGHWNTEAFF
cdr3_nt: TGTGCCAGCTCCACCGGACATTGGAACACTGAAGCTTTCTTT

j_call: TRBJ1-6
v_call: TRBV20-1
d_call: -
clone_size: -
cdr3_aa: CSAWGGGPPSSPLHF
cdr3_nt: TGCAGTGCCTGGGGAGGGGGGCCGCCGAGTTCACCCCTCCACTTT

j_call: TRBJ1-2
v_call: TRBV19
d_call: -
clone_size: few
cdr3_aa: CASSNRDTGDYGYTF
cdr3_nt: TGTGCCAGTAGTAACCGGGACACCGGGGACTATGGCTACACCTTC

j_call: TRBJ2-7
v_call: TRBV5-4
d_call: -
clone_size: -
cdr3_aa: CASSLLAASREQYF
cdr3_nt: TGTGCCAGCAGCTTGCTAGCTGCCTCACGCGAGCAGTACTTC

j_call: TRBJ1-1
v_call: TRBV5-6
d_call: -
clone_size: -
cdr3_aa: CASSLTAGMNTEAFF
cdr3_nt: TGTGCCAGCAGCTTGACGGCCGGCATGAACACTGAAGCTTTCTTT

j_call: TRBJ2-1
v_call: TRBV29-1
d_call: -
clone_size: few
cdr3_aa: CSARPGTSSYNEQFF
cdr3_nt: TGCAGCGCCAGACCCGGGACATCGTCCTACAATGAGCAGTTCTTC

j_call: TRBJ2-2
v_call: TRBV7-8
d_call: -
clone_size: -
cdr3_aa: CASAAPQNTGELFF
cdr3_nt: TGTGCCAGCGCAGCTCCCCAGAACACCGGGGAGCTGTTTTTT

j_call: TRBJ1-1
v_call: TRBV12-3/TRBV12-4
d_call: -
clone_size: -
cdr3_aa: CASSFAGWNTEAFF
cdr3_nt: TGTGCCAGCAGTTTCGCAGGATGGAACACTGAAGCTTTCTTT

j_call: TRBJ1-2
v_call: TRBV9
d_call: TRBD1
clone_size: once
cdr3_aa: CASTLTGGVSGYTF
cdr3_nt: TGTGCCAGCACATTGACAGGGGGCGTTTCTGGCTACACCTTC

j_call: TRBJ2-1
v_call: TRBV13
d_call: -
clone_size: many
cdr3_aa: CASSFLPTNEQFF
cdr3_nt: TGTGCCAGCAGCTTTCTACCTACGAATGAGCAGTTCTTC

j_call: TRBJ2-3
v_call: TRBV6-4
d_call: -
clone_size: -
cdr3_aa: CASSEAWGLSTDTQYF
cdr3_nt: TGTGCCAGCAGTGAAGCGTGGGGGCTGAGCACAGATACGCAGTATTTT

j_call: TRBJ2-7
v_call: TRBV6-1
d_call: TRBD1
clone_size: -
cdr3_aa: CASSLDRDTAYEQYF
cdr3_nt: TGTGCCAGCAGCCTAGACAGGGATACGGCGTACGAGCAGTACTTC

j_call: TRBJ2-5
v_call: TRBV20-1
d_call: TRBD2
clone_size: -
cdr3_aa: CSAESLAGAISRETQYF
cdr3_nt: TGCAGTGCCGAGTCTCTAGCGGGGGCCATAAGTCGGGAGACCCAGTACTTC

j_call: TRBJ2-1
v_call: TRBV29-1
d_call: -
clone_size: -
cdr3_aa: CSVEGMPDGSYNEQFF
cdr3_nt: TGCAGCGTTGAAGGGATGCCGGACGGTAGCTACAATGAGCAGTTCTTC

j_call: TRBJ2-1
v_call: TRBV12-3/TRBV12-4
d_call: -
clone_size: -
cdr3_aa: CASSFGRFNEQFF
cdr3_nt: TGTGCCAGCAGTTTCGGTAGATTCAATGAGCAGTTCTTC

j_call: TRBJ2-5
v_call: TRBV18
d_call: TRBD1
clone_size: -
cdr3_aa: CASSLGTGATQETQYF
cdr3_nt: TGTGCCAGCTCACTAGGGACAGGGGCAACACAAGAGACCCAGTACTTC

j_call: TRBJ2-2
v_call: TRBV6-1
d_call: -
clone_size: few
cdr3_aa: CATRSGGQLNTGELFF
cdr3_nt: TGTGCCACCAGGTCGGGCGGTCAGCTGAACACCGGGGAGCTGTTTTTT

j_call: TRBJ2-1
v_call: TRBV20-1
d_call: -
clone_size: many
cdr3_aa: CSARDPVAQGSYNEQFF
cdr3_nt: TGCAGTGCTAGAGATCCGGTTGCCCAGGGGAGCTACAATGAGCAGTTCTTC

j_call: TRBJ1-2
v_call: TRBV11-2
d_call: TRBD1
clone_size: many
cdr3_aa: CASRQVQGVDTNYGYTF
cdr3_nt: TGTGCCAGCAGACAAGTACAGGGGGTCGATACTAACTATGGCTACACCTTC

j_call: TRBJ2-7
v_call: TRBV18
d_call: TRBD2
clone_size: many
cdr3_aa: CASSPGTSGFIYEQYF
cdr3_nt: TGTGCCAGCTCTCCCGGGACTAGCGGGTTCATCTACGAGCAGTACTTC

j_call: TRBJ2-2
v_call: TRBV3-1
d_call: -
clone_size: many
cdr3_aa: CASSQGSATGELFF
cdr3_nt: TGTGCCAGCAGCCAAGGGTCAGCCACCGGGGAGCTGTTTTTT

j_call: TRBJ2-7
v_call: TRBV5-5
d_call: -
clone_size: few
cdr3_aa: CASSSLGGSYEQYF
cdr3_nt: TGTGCCAGCAGCTCCCTTGGCGGGTCCTACGAGCAGTACTTC

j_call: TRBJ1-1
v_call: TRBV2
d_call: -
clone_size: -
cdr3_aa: CARYRSGNTEAFF
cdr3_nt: TGTGCCCGCTACAGATCAGGGAACACTGAAGCTTTCTTT

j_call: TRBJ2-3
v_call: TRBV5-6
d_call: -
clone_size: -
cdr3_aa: CASSPNSGAHTDTQYF
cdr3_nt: TGTGCCAGCAGCCCGAACAGCGGAGCCCACACAGATACGCAGTATTTT

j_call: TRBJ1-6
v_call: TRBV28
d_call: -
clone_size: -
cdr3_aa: CASSLPPWTAGEGSPLHF
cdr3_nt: TGTGCCAGCAGTTTACCACCCTGGACAGCCGGAGAGGGTTCACCCCTCCACTTT

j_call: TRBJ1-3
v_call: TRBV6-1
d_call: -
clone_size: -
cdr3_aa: CASSEVGVKRARGNTIYF
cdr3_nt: TGTGCCAGCAGTGAAGTTGGCGTGAAAAGGGCGCGGGGAAACACCATATATTTT

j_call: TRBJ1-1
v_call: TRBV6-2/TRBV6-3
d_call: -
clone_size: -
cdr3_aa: CASTHLSGTEAFF
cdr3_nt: TGTGCCAGCACCCATCTTTCCGGCACTGAAGCTTTCTTT

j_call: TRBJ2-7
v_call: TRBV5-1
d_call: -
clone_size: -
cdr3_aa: CASSRGQSDSYEQYF
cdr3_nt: TGCGCCAGCAGCCGCGGGCAGAGCGACTCCTACGAGCAGTACTTC

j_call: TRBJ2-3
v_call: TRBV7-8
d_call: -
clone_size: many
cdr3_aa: CASSFYGRAEDTQYF
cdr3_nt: TGTGCCAGCAGCTTCTACGGCAGGGCGGAAGATACGCAGTATTTT

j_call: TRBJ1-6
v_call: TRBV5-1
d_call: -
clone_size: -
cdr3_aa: CASSLGGRNNSPLHF
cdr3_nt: TGCGCCAGCAGCTTGGGGGGACGCAATAATTCACCCCTCCACTTT

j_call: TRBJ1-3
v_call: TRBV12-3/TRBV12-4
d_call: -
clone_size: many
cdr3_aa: CASSYSSGNTIYF
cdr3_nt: TGTGCCAGCAGTTACAGCTCTGGAAACACCATATATTTT

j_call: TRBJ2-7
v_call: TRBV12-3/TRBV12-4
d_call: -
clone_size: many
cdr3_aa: CASSIGTQGNEQYF
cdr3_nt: TGTGCCAGCAGTATCGGGACCCAAGGGAACGAGCAGTACTTC

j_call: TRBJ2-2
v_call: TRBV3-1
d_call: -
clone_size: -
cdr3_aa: CASSFSTGELFF
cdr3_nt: TGTGCCAGCAGCTTCTCCACCGGGGAGCTGTTTTTT

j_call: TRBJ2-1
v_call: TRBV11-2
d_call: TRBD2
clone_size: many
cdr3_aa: CASSLGTSGSFYEQFF
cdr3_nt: TGTGCCAGCAGCTTAGGGACTAGCGGGAGTTTCTATGAGCAGTTCTTC

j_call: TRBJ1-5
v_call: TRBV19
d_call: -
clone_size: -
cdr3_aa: CASSVTASNQPQHF
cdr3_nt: TGTGCCAGTAGTGTGACAGCTAGCAATCAGCCCCAGCATTTT

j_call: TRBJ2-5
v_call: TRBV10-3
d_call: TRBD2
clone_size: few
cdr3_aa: CAISAGTKNQETQYF
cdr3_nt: TGTGCCATCAGTGCGGGGACTAAAAACCAAGAGACCCAGTACTTC

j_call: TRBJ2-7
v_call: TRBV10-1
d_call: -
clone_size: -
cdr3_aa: CASSENQMDEQYF
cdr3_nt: TGCGCCAGCAGTGAAAATCAGATGGACGAGCAGTACTTC

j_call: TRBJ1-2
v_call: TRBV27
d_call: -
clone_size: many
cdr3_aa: CASSLRQGPYGYTF
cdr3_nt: TGTGCCAGCAGTTTACGGCAGGGTCCCTATGGCTACACCTTC